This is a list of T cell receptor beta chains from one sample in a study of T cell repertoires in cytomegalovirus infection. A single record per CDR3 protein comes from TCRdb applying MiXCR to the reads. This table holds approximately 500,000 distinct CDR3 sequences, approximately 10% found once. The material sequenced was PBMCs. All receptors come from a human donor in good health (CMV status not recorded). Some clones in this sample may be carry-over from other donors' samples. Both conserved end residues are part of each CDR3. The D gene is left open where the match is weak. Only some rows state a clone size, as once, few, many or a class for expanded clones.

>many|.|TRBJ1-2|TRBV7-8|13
TGTGCCACCCAAGAAGGGACATACTATGGCTACACCTTC
CATQEGTYYGYTF
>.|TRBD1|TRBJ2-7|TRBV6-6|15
TGTGCCAGCAGTAGTCCGGGACAGGGATTGCACGAGCAGTACTTC
CASSSPGQGLHEQYF
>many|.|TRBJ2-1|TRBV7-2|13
TGTGCCAGCAGCGTCAATGGGGACATGGAGCAGTTCTTC
CASSVNGDMEQFF
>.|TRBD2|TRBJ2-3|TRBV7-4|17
TGTGCCAGCAGCTTAGCGGGGACTAGCGGGGTAGCAGATACGCAGTATTTT
CASSLAGTSGVADTQYF
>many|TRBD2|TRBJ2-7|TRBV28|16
TGTGCCAGCAGTTCCCGACGACTAGCGGGATCCTACGAGCAGTACTTC
CASSSRRLAGSYEQYF
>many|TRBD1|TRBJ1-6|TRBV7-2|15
TGTGCCAGCAGCCCACGAGGGGGCGGTAATTCACCCCTCCACTTT
CASSPRGGGNSPLHF
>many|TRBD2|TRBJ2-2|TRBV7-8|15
TGTGCCAGCAGCATACTAGCGGGAGAATCCGGGGAGCTGTTTTTT
CASSILAGESGELFF
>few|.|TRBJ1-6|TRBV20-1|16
TGCAGTGCTAGAGATCGGGGCAGGGCCCCTAATTCACCCCTCCACTTT
CSARDRGRAPNSPLHF
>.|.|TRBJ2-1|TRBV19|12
TGTGCCAGTATAGGACTTAACAATGAGCAGTTCTTC
CASIGLNNEQFF
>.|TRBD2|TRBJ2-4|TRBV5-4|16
TGTGCCAGCAGCCGGAGTGGGGGGGGGGCCAAAAACATTCAGTACTTC
CASSRSGGGAKNIQYF
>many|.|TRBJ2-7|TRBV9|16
TGTGCCAGCAGCGCCGTTCGCCAGGATAGCTCCTACGAGCAGTACTTC
CASSAVRQDSSYEQYF
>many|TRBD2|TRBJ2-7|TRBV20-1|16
TGCAGTGGAGCGGGGGGGACTAGCGGGGTTATCTACGAGCAGTACTTC
CSGAGGTSGVIYEQYF
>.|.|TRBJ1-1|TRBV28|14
TGTGCCAGCAGTTTGGGGGGCCTTAAGGCTGAAGCTTTCTTT
CASSLGGLKAEAFF
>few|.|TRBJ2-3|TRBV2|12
TGTGCCAGCAAATTGGGCCCAGATACGCAGTATTTT
CASKLGPDTQYF
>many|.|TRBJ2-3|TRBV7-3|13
TGTGCCAGCAGCCCCTCGCCCCCGGATACGCAGTATTTT
CASSPSPPDTQYF
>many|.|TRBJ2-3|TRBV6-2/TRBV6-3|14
TGTGCCAGCAGCCCGAGAGAGGGCACAGATACGCAGTATTTT
CASSPREGTDTQYF